The 30 T cell receptor beta chains reported below all come from one sample, sequenced in a study of beta chain features in type 1 diabetes. The study reverse transcribed the entire isolated RNA, so it sequenced expressed TCRB transcripts. Some clones are missing from TCRdb's copy, which holds only in-frame ones; the method was immunoSEQ multiplex PCR. The data contain under 300,000 clones, more than 11% of them seen just once; the ten biggest clones take up just under 0.02%. The antigens these receptors bind are not known. Points from the study as a whole: When Type 1 diabetes patients were examined, their TCRB CDR3s proved moderately but significantly shorter in all four CD4+ subsets.

The specimen sequenced was naive CD4+ T cells from blood. The receptors come from a man aged 25-45 years with type 1 diabetes.

The table lists this clone with a few counts. This chain uses TRBV5-1 with TRBJ2-7, with a possible D match to TRBD2 (6 bases). Trimming removed 0 bases at V and 6 bases at J, with 13 bases between. The CDR3 totals 14 residues. CDR1 and CDR2 (germline): SGHRS, YFSETQ. The CDR3 DNA follows: TGCGCCAGCAGCTTGGGGGCGGGGTTCGGCGAGCAGTACTTC. Its protein is CASSLGAGFGEQYF.

The sample holds a few counts of this clone. V usage is TRBV5-1 and J usage is TRBJ2-1; the D gene is possibly TRBD2 (6 bases). V was shortened by 5 bases and J by 0 bases, with 12 bases between the two germline ends. Germline V gene data show CDR1 as SGHRS and CDR2 as YFSETQ. The CDR3 runs 15 residues. The CDR3 DNA reads TGCGCCAGCAGGCGGGACCAGAGCTCCTACAATGAGCAGTTCTTC. This translates into CASRRDQSSYNEQFF.

This clone was detected only a few times. Other DNA sequences in this specimen translate into the identical CDR3. This sequence joins TRBV18 and TRBJ1-1, with D perhaps matching TRBD1 (5 bases). This CDR3 region has 13 residues. Germline V lookup: CDR1 KGHSH, CDR2 LQKENI. Trimming took off 2 bases at V and 1 base at J, with 5 bases between the two ends. The CDR3, as DNA: TGTGCCAGCTCACCAGGACAGAACACTGAAGCTTTCTTT. Its protein is CASSPGQNTEAFF. The full variable domain, rest sourced from reference TRBV18 and TRBJ1-1, is NAGVMQNPRHLVRRRGQEARLRCSPMKGHSHVYWYRQLPEEGLKFMVYLQKENIIDESGMPKERFSAEFPKEGPSILRIQQVVRGDSAAYFCASSPGQNTEAFFGQGTRLTVV.

A few counts support this clone. This chain uses TRBV11-2 with TRBJ2-1, with 11 bases matching TRBD1. The CDR3 is made up of 15 amino acids. V lost 3 bases to trimming and J lost 3 bases; unmatched junction nucleotides: 1. Germline-derived CDR1 and CDR2 are SGHAT and FQNNGV. As DNA, the CDR3 is TGTGCCAGCAGCTTTGGGACAGGGGGCTACAATGAGCAGTTCTTC. As protein: CASSFGTGGYNEQFF.

A few counts support this clone. V usage is TRBV2 and J usage is TRBJ2-3; 7 bases are shared with TRBD2. J gave up 5 bases and V 3 bases, and 8 bases lay outside the gene matches. This CDR3 region has 15 residues. CDR1 is SNHLY, CDR2 FYNNEI, per germline. The chain's CDR3 is CASSDPGGLIDTQYF. In DNA, the CDR3 is TGTGCCAGCAGTGACCCGGGGGGATTAATAGATACGCAGTATTTT. The whole variable domain, remainder taken from reference TRBV2 and TRBJ2-3, is EPEVTQTPSHQVTQMGQEVILRCVPISNHLYFYWYRQILGQKVEFLVSFYNNEISEKSEIFDDQFSVERPDGSNFTLKIRSTKLEDSAMYFCASSDPGGLIDTQYFGPGTRLTVL.

This clone has more than one count but fewer than ten. The chain carries TRBV30 and TRBJ2-4, with 10 bases identical to TRBD1. After removal of 5 bases from V and 7 bases from J, the junction contained 5 bases not matched to a gene. The CDR3 consists of 13 residues. The germline gives CDR1 GTSNPN, CDR2 SVGIG (reference sequence). CDR3 bases: TGTGCCTGGGCTGGGACAGGGGTGAACATTCAGTACTTC. Translation gives CAWAGTGVNIQYF.

This chain joins TRBV19 and TRBJ2-1; 14 positions match TRBD2. CDR3 size: 13 residues. CDR1 and CDR2 from the germline V gene are LNHDA and SQIVND (reference sequence). CDR3 sequence (DNA): TGTGCGACCAGACTAGCGGGGGGGCGTGAGCAGTTCTTC. Its translation: CATRLAGGREQFF.

The rearrangement links TRBV23-1 to TRBJ2-3; 16 positions agree with TRBD2. TRBV23-1 is assigned to the ORF class and has an uncertain function. CDR3 length: 19 residues. V lost 2 bases, J lost 3 bases, and 8 bases stayed unmatched. The CDR3 sequence is CASSQGWGLAGGKTDTQYF. The CDR3 coding sequence is TGCGCCAGCAGTCAAGGGTGGGGACTAGCGGGAGGGAAGACAGATACGCAGTATTTT.

The rearrangement links TRBV9 to TRBJ2-5, with a weak D call TRBD1 (5 bases). The V gene lost 4 bases and the J gene lost 3 bases, with 16 bases spanning the gap. CDR1 SGDLS and CDR2 YYNGEE come from the germline V gene. There are 15 residues in the CDR3. The CDR3 coding sequence is TGTGCCAGCAGCCCCTTCCTCCAGGGTGAAGAGACCCAGTACTTC. Its protein product is CASSPFLQGEETQYF.

This clone appeared a few times. The rearrangement uses TRBV18 and TRBJ2-7, with TRBD2 identical over 11 bases. Germline assignment: CDR1 KGHSH and CDR2 LQKENI. CDR3 length: 15 residues. V lost 3 bases and J lost 2; bases outside the gene matches: 3. CDR3 in DNA: TGTGCCAGCTCACCTAGCGGGAGGGGCCCCTACGAGCAGTACTTC. Its protein is CASSPSGRGPYEQYF.

The chain uses TRBV30 and TRBJ1-1; D possibly corresponds to TRBD1 (5 bases). The length of the CDR3 is 13 residues. The germline CDR1 and CDR2 sequences are GTSNPN and SVGIG (reference sequence). Trimming cost V 2 bases and J 4 bases, with 11 bases left between them. Here the CDR3 reads CAWSIQDTTEAFF. CDR3 sequence (DNA): TGTGCCTGGAGTATTCAGGACACCACTGAAGCTTTCTTT.

This clone turned up a few times. This sequence joins TRBV4-1 and TRBJ1-2; 7 nucleotides line up with TRBD1. CDR1 and CDR2 from the germline V gene are MGHRA and YSYEKL. Trimming at V came to 1 base and at J to 2 bases, leaving 10 bases not matched to a gene. CDR3 length equals 17 residues. The CDR3 protein is CASSQGRAGRGNYGYTF. The CDR3 DNA sequence: TGCGCCAGCAGCCAAGGTAGAGCTGGCAGGGGGAACTATGGCTACACCTTC.

The chain recombines TRBV29-1 with TRBJ2-5, with D maybe TRBD2 (7 bases). The CDR3 contains 12 residues. The germline gives CDR1 SQVTM, CDR2 ANQGSEA. Trimming removed 7 bases from V and 7 bases from J, with 16 bases in between. The DNA for the CDR3 is TGCAGCGGAGGGGGACTACAGGGGACCCAGTACTTC. Translated: CSGGGLQGTQYF.

The J gene is TRBJ1-3, the V gene TRBV7-2, with 7 bases that match TRBD1. From germline, CDR1 is SGHTA and CDR2 FQGNSA. Germline trimming cut 3 bases from V and 0 bases from J; bases unmatched to any gene: 5. The length of the CDR3 is 16 residues. The CDR3, as DNA: TGTGCCAGCAGCTTTCTCAACAGGGGCTCTGGAAACACCATATATTTT. Its translation: CASSFLNRGSGNTIYF.

This clone was seen a few times. The rearrangement joins TRBV29-1 to TRBJ1-6; 10 positions match TRBD1. After removal of 3 bases from V and 8 bases from J, the junction contained 19 bases not matched to a gene. Germline V gene lookup returns CDR1 SQVTM and CDR2 ANQGSEA. The CDR3 is 19 residues long. CDR3 in DNA: TGCAGCGTTGACGGCCAACTGGGACAGGGGAAAAGGTCGCATTCACCCCTCCACTTT. Its protein is CSVDGQLGQGKRSHSPLHF.

The chain couples TRBV7-9 to TRBJ2-7, with D perhaps TRBD2 (6 bases). Trimming left V 2 bases short and J 5 bases short, with 13 bases between. Germline V gene lookup returns CDR1 SEHNR and CDR2 FQNEAQ (reference sequence). The CDR3 has 14 residues. CDR3 sequence: CASSLRQGGDEQYF. CDR3 nucleotide sequence: TGTGCCAGCAGCTTAAGGCAGGGAGGAGACGAGCAGTACTTC.

This rearrangement joins TRBV9 to TRBJ1-5, with unresolved D. The CDR3 contains 13 residues. Between the trimmed V and J ends, which lost 0 bases and 4 bases, there was a span of 5 bases. Looked up from germline, CDR1 is SGDLS and CDR2 is YYNGEE. The CDR3: CASSVAPNQPQHF. DNA of the CDR3: TGTGCCAGCAGCGTAGCCCCGAATCAGCCCCAGCATTTT.

The chain couples TRBV30 to TRBJ1-2, with TRBD1 matching 10 bases. Trimming at V came to 3 bases and at J to 3 bases, leaving 16 bases not matched to a gene. Per germline, CDR1 GTSNPN and CDR2 SVGIG (reference sequence). The CDR3 is 18 residues long. The CDR3 sequence: CAWSVSGDRGTEYYGYTF. CDR3 coding DNA: TGTGCCTGGAGCGTGTCTGGGGACAGGGGTACGGAGTACTATGGCTACACCTTC.

This clone has only a few counts. This sample also contains other DNA sequences that code for the same CDR3. The rearrangement joins TRBV2 to TRBJ2-7; a possible D gene is TRBD1 (5 bases). Germline values: CDR1 SNHLY, CDR2 FYNNEI. With 2 bases removed from V and 1 base from J, the gap between germline ends came to 6 bases. This CDR3 has 13 amino acids. The CDR3 coding sequence is TGTGCCAGCAGTGAAAGGGGATCCTACGAGCAGTACTTC. As protein: CASSERGSYEQYF. The full variable domain, with the rest looked up from reference TRBV2 and TRBJ2-7, is EPEVTQTPSHQVTQMGQEVILRCVPISNHLYFYWYRQILGQKVEFLVSFYNNEISEKSEIFDDQFSVERPDGSNFTLKIRSTKLEDSAMYFCASSERGSYEQYFGPGTRLTVT.

In this sample, this clone turned up a few times. This rearrangement joins TRBV5-1 to TRBJ1-2, with TRBD1 as a possible D gene (6 bases). This CDR3 region has 14 residues. Trimming took 0 bases from V and 4 from J, leaving 10 bases between them. Germline CDR1 reads SGHRS; CDR2 reads YFSETQ. CDR3 nucleotide sequence: TGCGCCAGCAGCTTGGGGGACACCCTCTATGGCTACACCTTC. The encoded protein is CASSLGDTLYGYTF.

This clone was counted only a few times. This chain links TRBV18 with TRBJ2-7; a weak D match, TRBD1 (6 bases). Germline V gene lookup returns CDR1 KGHSH and CDR2 LQKENI. This CDR3 has 16 amino acids. The V end was cut by 1 base, the J end by 2 bases, with 15 bases between. The DNA for the CDR3 is TGTGCCAGCTCACCACGGGAACAGGGAATTCCCTACGAGCAGTACTTC. It specifies CASSPREQGIPYEQYF. The variable domain in full, completed from reference TRBV18 and TRBJ2-7, reads NAGVMQNPRHLVRRRGQEARLRCSPMKGHSHVYWYRQLPEEGLKFMVYLQKENIIDESGMPKERFSAEFPKEGPSILRIQQVVRGDSAAYFCASSPREQGIPYEQYFGPGTRLTVT.

This chain joins TRBV6-5 and TRBJ2-3; D is possibly TRBD2 (5 bases). This CDR3 has 15 residues. Germline lookup yields CDR1 MNHEY and CDR2 SVGAGI. Trimming cost V 8 bases and J 2 bases, with 17 bases left between them. CDR3 nucleotide sequence: TGTGCCAGCCGGGAAGTCTTCTCCTCCACAGATACGCAGTATTTT. It translates to CASREVFSSTDTQYF.

The chain joins TRBV7-2 to TRBJ2-5, with TRBD1 as a possible D gene (6 bases). V was clipped by 5 bases and J by 5 bases, with 6 bases between them. Germline V CDR1 and CDR2: SGHTA, FQGNSA. The CDR3 loop spans 11 amino acids. The CDR3 protein is CASSQGETQYF. The CDR3 DNA is TGTGCCAGCAGCCAGGGGGAGACCCAGTACTTC.

This clone has more than one count but fewer than ten. The chain is built from TRBV19 and TRBJ2-1; the match to TRBD2 covers 8 bases. The V and J ends lost 3 bases and 8 bases, in that order; junction bases with no gene match: 6. The germline V gene has CDR1 LNHDA and CDR2 SQIVND (reference sequence). CDR3 length: 14 amino acids. Here the CDR3 DNA reads TGTGCCAGTAGTATGCGGCGGGGGGACGATGAGCAGTTCTTC. Protein product: CASSMRRGDDEQFF.

In its sample, this clone was seen a few times. The chain uses TRBV5-4 and TRBJ2-3; D may be TRBD1 (5 bases). CDR3 size: 15 residues. Germline V CDR1 and CDR2: SGHNT, YYREEE (reference sequence). V was shortened by 4 bases and J by 3 bases, with 15 bases between the two germline ends. CDR3 in amino acids: CASSLIRAGTDTQYF. As DNA, the CDR3 is TGTGCCAGCAGCCTGATCAGGGCCGGGACAGATACGCAGTATTTT.

This clone occurred a few times. The V gene is TRBV14, the J gene TRBJ1-1; a possible D gene is TRBD1 (6 bases). V was trimmed by 4 bases and J by 5 bases, leaving 23 bases between them. Germline-derived CDR1 and CDR2 are SGHDN and FVKESK. The CDR3 covers 17 residues. The CDR3 DNA reads as TGTGCCAGCAGCCGAGTGCTGTACGGGACACAAAAGACTGAAGCTTTCTTT. It codes for CASSRVLYGTQKTEAFF.

The chain joins TRBV6-6 to TRBJ2-7, with D perhaps TRBD1 (6 bases). The CDR3 spans 13 residues. The germline CDR1 and CDR2 sequences are MNHNY and SVGAGI (reference sequence). The V gene lost 6 bases and the J gene lost 3 bases, with 12 bases spanning the gap. The CDR3 nucleotides are TGTGCCAGCAGGCCGGGACAACGCTACGAGCAGTACTTC. Translating gives CASRPGQRYEQYF.

There are a few counts of this clone. V is TRBV5-1 and J is TRBJ2-7; 7 bases match TRBD1. This CDR3 is built from 16 residues. Germline assignment: CDR1 SGHRS and CDR2 YFSETQ. Trimming took 5 bases from V and 1 from J; bases not matched to a gene: 12. The CDR3 here is CASRFLRDSDSYEQYF. The DNA of the CDR3 is TGCGCCAGCAGATTCCTTCGGGACAGTGATTCCTACGAGCAGTACTTC.

The chain has TRBV2 and TRBJ1-2; D not resolved. Germline loops: CDR1 SNHLY, CDR2 FYNNEI. V gave up 3 bases and J gave up 7 bases, with 9 bases separating them. The CDR3 runs to 12 residues. CDR3 in amino acids: CASSEGGLGYTF. DNA of the CDR3: TGTGCCAGCAGTGAGGGAGGGCTTGGCTACACCTTC. The full variable domain, in which reference TRBV2 and TRBJ1-2 provide the parts outside the CDR3, is EPEVTQTPSHQVTQMGQEVILRCVPISNHLYFYWYRQILGQKVEFLVSFYNNEISEKSEIFDDQFSVERPDGSNFTLKIRSTKLEDSAMYFCASSEGGLGYTFGSGTRLTVV.

This clone has only a few counts. The V call is TRBV5-4, the J call TRBJ2-7, with D tentatively TRBD1 (6 bases). CDR1 is SGHNT and CDR2 is YYREEE in the germline V gene (reference sequence). The CDR3 is 14 amino acids. The V end lost 5 bases, the J end lost 3 bases, and 15 bases lay between the germline ends. The CDR3 DNA sequence: TGTGCCAGCAGTACCCGGGACAAGTTCTACGAGCAGTACTTC. Protein sequence: CASSTRDKFYEQYF. Complete variable domain (other parts from reference TRBV5-4 and TRBJ2-7): ETGVTQSPTHLIKTRGQQVTLRCSSQSGHNTVSWYQQALGQGPQFIFQYYREEENGRGNFPPRFSGLQFPNYSSELNVNALELDDSALYLCASSTRDKFYEQYFGPGTRLTVT.